Below, 4 T cell receptor beta chains from the same sample are listed, as sequenced in a study of early T cells in non-severe SARS-CoV-2 infection. MiXCR, applied by TCRdb to the 5' RACE reads, yields one record per CDR3 protein. The sample has 48,000 or so distinct CDR3 sequences; about 6.2% are singletons. The specimen was whole blood, collected at baseline. The receptor source for this set is an adult who was a healthcare worker with PCR-confirmed SARS-CoV-2 infection or an uninfected control (not recorded which).

This clonotype was detected ten times or more. V usage is TRBV6-2 or TRBV6-3 and J usage is TRBJ2-3; 7 bases line up with TRBD2. Per germline, CDR1 MNHEY and CDR2 SVGEGT. The ends lost 2 bases at V and 2 bases at J; junction bases unmatched: 10. The CDR3 totals 17 residues. The CDR3 region has the DNA TGTGCCAGCAGTTACCGAGTGGGTAGCGGGTCCACAGATACGCAGTATTTT. This sequence encodes CASSYRVGSGSTDTQYF.

This clonotype was seen many times. The DNA of the CDR3 is TGTGCCAGCAGCTACAATGGACAGGCAAGGGGGGAGCAGTACTTC. Translated, it gives CASSYNGQARGEQYF. The chain has TRBV21-1 and TRBJ2-7; the tabulated D call, TRBD1, remains unverified against the DNA. TRBV21-1 is classified as a pseudogene. The CDR3 extends over 15 amino acids.

Many counts were recorded for this clonotype. The rearrangement links TRBV27 to TRBJ2-5, with a weak D call TRBD2 (6 bases). CDR3 length: 16 residues. From germline, CDR1 is MNHEY and CDR2 SMNVEV (reference sequence). V was clipped by 3 bases and J by 3 bases, with 17 bases between them. The CDR3, as DNA: TGTGCCAGCAGTTTCTCCCTCCGGGGAGGTGAAGAGACCCAGTACTTC. Translated, it gives CASSFSLRGGEETQYF.

Note on this clonotype: A much larger clone lies a single base off, so this may be a read error. The genes are TRBV19 and TRBJ2-7, with 7 bases lining up with TRBD2. This CDR3 contains 12 residues. The trim removed 5 bases at V and 6 bases at J, leaving 4 bases unmatched. Per germline, CDR1 LNHDA and CDR2 SQIVND (reference sequence). CDR3 region: CASSGRAFEQYF. DNA of the CDR3: TGTGCCAGTAGTGGGAGGGCCTTCGAGCAGTACTTC.